The clone carrying this T cell receptor (beta chain) has a handful of counts. Its antigen is unidentified. These data are taken from a study of T-cell memory formation after mild COVID-19. Study details: Clustering of TCRs was largely donor specific.

General study results and limits: Contracting CD4+ clones sat mainly in CM and EM; CD8+ in EMRA.

A single record per CDR3 protein comes from TCRdb applying MiXCR to the 5' RACE reads. The table records 450,000 to 650,000 distinct CDR3 sequences, less than 25% of them present only once. The CDR3 covers 15 residues. Germline assignment: CDR1 SGHRS and CDR2 YFSETQ. V trimming: 5 bases; J trimming: 2 bases; junction bases outside the gene matches: 7. This TCR was recovered from an adult woman who had mild COVID-19 (a few samples of this study predate the infection). Cell type and time point are not known. V is TRBV5-1 and J is TRBJ2-1; TRBD2 aligns across 7 bases. Source material: PBMCs or a T cell subset sorted from them (not recorded which). CDR3 sequence (DNA): TGCGCCAGCAGAGGTGGGGGGGGGACCTACAATGAGCAGTTCTTC. This encodes CASRGGGGTYNEQFF.